A single sample gave rise to the 9 T cell receptor beta chains below, sequenced in a study of blood T cells in healthy people across ages. The second PCR ran about 6 to 11 cycles with a sample-barcoded 5' primer and J-beta primers. Using its own MiXCR run on the 5' RACE reads, TCRdb lists one record per CDR3 protein. Here the sample spans about 1.8 million distinct CDR3 sequences, 49% being singletons. Sequencing was carried out using blood. The receptors were sampled from a woman between 40 and 50 years old in good health.

V usage is TRBV4-2 and J usage is TRBJ2-1; D might be TRBD2 (6 bases). V was trimmed by 4 bases and J by 6 bases, leaving 13 bases between them. This CDR3 has 14 amino acids. Looked up from germline, CDR1 is LGHNA and CDR2 is YNFKEQ. The CDR3 here is CASSRPGTPNEQFF. CDR3 sequence (DNA): TGTGCCAGCAGCCGCCCCGGGACTCCCAATGAGCAGTTCTTC.

The chain has TRBV9 and TRBJ2-3; D gene uncertain. Germline V gives CDR1 SGDLS, CDR2 YYNGEE. V was cut by 0 bases and J by 1 base, with 9 bases left in between. CDR3 length: 15 residues. The CDR3 region has the DNA TGTGCCAGCAGCGTAGAAGGTCACCGCACAGATACGCAGTATTTT. It encodes CASSVEGHRTDTQYF.

V and J are TRBV6-1 and TRBJ1-4; 9 bases align to TRBD1. Germline V gene data show CDR1 as MNHNS and CDR2 as SASEGT. This CDR3 is built from 16 residues. Trimming cost V 1 base and J 5 bases; bases outside gene matches: 5. CDR3: CASSEDLGTGNEKLFF. For the CDR3, the DNA is TGTGCCAGCAGTGAAGATCTCGGGACAGGGAATGAAAAACTGTTTTTT.

As concerns this clonotype: With a much larger clone just one base away, this may be a read error. This rearrangement joins TRBV10-3 to TRBJ2-5; D remains ambiguous. From germline, CDR1 is ENHRY and CDR2 SYGVKD. CDR3 length: 15 amino acids. The V end was cut by 0 bases, the J end by 5 bases, with 13 bases between. Here the CDR3 reads CAISESKPLWETQYF. CDR3 DNA sequence: TGTGCCATCAGTGAGTCGAAGCCCCTTTGGGAGACCCAGTACTTC.

V usage is TRBV10-3 and J usage is TRBJ2-3; the D is unclear. The V gene lost 3 bases and the J gene lost 4 bases, with 14 bases spanning the gap. Germline CDR1 is ENHRY and CDR2 is SYGVKD. This CDR3 spans 15 amino acids. The CDR3 protein is CAISDENLGPDTQYF. For the CDR3, the DNA is TGTGCCATCAGTGACGAGAATCTTGGGCCAGATACGCAGTATTTT.

J is TRBJ2-3 and V is TRBV7-8, with TRBD2 identical over 7 bases. The trim removed 3 bases at V and 0 bases at J, leaving 3 bases unmatched. This CDR3 has 15 amino acids. The germline gives CDR1 SGHVS, CDR2 FQNEAQ. The CDR3 here is CASSFASGSTDTQYF. CDR3 coding DNA: TGTGCCAGCAGCTTTGCTAGCGGTAGCACAGATACGCAGTATTTT.

This clonotype was observed a handful of times. V and J are TRBV5-1 and TRBJ1-2; maybe TRBD1 (6 bases). V gave up 4 bases and J gave up 4 bases, with 17 bases separating them. The CDR3 spans 15 residues. Germline V lookup: CDR1 SGHRS, CDR2 YFSETQ. This chain's CDR3 is CASSPIGGAGYGYTF. The CDR3 DNA reads TGCGCCAGCAGCCCGATCGGGGGCGCCGGCTATGGCTACACCTTC.

The chain is built from TRBV7-2 and TRBJ2-5; perhaps TRBD2 as D (6 bases). Germline V gives CDR1 SGHTA, CDR2 FQGNSA. This CDR3 is 14 amino acids long. The V end lost 3 bases, the J end lost 5 bases, and 13 bases lay between the germline ends. The CDR3 sequence: CASSLWGVEETQYF. The CDR3 DNA is TGTGCCAGCAGCTTGTGGGGGGTTGAGGAGACCCAGTACTTC.

The rearrangement links TRBV20-1 to TRBJ2-4; tentatively, D is TRBD2 (6 bases). The J call is in doubt because the DNA end fits TRBJ2-7 better. Germline CDR1 DFQATT, CDR2 SNEGSKA (reference sequence). The CDR3 has 13 amino acids. CDR3 amino acids: CSAMAGNPYEQYF. For the CDR3, the DNA is TGCAGTGCCATGGCGGGGAACCCCTACGAGCAGTACTTC.